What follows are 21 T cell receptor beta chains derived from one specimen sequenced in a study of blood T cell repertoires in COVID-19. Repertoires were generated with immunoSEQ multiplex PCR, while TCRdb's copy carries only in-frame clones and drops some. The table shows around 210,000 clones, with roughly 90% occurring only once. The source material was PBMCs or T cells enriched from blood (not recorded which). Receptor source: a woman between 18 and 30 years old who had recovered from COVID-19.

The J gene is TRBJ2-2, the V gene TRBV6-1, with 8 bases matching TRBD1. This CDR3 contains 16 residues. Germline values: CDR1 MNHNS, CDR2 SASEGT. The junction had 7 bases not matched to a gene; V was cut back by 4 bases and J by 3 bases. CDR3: CASSGGQADDTGELFF. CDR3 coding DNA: TGTGCCAGCAGTGGGGGACAGGCGGATGACACCGGGGAGCTGTTTTTT.

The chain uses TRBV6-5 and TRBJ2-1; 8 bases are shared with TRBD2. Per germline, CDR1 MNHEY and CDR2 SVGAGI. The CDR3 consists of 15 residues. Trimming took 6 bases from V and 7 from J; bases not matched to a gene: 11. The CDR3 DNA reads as TGTGCCAGCAGAGGGCAGGAGCGGGGGCGAAATGAGCAGTTCTTC. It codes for CASRGQERGRNEQFF.

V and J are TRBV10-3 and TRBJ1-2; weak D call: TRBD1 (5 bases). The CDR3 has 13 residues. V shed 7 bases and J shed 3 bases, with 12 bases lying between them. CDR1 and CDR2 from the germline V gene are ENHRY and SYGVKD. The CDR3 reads CAITETEYYGYTF. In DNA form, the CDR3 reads TGTGCCATCACCGAGACAGAGTACTATGGCTACACCTTC.

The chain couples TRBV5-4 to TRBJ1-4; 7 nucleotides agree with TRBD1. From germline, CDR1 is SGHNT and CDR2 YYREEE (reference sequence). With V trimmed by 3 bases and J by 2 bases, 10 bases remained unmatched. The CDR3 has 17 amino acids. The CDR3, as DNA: TGTGCCAGCAGCTCCAGGGACAGAGGCGGCACTAATGAAAAACTGTTTTTT. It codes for CASSSRDRGGTNEKLFF.

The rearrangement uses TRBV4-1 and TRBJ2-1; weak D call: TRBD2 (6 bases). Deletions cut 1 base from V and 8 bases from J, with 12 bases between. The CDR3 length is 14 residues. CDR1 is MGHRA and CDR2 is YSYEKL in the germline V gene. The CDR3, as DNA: TGCGCCAGCAGCCAAGGGAGATCGGGGGATGAGCAGTTCTTC. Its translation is CASSQGRSGDEQFF.

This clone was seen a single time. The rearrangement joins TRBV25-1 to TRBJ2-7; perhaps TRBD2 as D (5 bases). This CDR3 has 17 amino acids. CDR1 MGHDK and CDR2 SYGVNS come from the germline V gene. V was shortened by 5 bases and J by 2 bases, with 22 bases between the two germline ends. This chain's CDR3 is CASSSFDTREPTYEQYF. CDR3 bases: TGTGCCAGCAGTTCTTTTGATACCCGGGAACCAACCTACGAGCAGTACTTC.

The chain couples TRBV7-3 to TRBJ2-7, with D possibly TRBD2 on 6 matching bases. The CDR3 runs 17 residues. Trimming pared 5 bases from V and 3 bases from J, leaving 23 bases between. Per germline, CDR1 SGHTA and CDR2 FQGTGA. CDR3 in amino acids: CASSAGPPSGTNYEQYF. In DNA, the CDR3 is TGTGCCAGCAGCGCGGGACCTCCGTCCGGGACCAACTACGAGCAGTACTTC.

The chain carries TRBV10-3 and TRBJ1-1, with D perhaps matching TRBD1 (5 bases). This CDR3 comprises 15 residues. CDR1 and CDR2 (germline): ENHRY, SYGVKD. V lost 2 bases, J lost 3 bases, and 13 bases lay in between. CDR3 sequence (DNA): TGTGCCATCAGTGAGATCCCAGGGCCCGACACTGAAGCTTTCTTT. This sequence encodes CAISEIPGPDTEAFF.

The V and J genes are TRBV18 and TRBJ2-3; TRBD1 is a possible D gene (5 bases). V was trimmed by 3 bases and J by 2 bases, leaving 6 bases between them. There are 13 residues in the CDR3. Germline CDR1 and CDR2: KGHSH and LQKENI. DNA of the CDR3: TGTGCCAGCTCACCCAGGGACACAGATACGCAGTATTTT. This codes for CASSPRDTDTQYF. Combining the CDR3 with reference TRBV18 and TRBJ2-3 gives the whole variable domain NAGVMQNPRHLVRRRGQEARLRCSPMKGHSHVYWYRQLPEEGLKFMVYLQKENIIDESGMPKERFSAEFPKEGPSILRIQQVVRGDSAAYFCASSPRDTDTQYFGPGTRLTVL.

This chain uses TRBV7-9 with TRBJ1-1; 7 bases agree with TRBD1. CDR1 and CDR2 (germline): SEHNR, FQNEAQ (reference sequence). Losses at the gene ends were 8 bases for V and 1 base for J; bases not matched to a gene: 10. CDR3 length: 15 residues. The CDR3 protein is CASGSKGAGNTEAFF. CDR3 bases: TGTGCCAGCGGGTCTAAGGGGGCCGGGAACACTGAAGCTTTCTTT.

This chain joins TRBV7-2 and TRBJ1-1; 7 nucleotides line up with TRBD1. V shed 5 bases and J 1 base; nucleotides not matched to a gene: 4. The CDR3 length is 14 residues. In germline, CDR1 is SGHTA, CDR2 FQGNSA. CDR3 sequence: CASSPRQGNTEAFF. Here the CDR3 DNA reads TGTGCCAGCAGCCCTAGACAGGGGAACACTGAAGCTTTCTTT.

Here the CDR3 reads CASSMRGTERETQYF. The DNA for the CDR3 is TGTGCCAGTAGTATGCGGGGAACGGAAAGGGAGACCCAGTACTTC. The rearrangement joins TRBV19 to TRBJ2-5, with D tentatively TRBD2 (6 bases). This CDR3 contains 15 residues. V was trimmed by 3 bases and J by 5 bases, leaving 16 bases between them. Germline V gene sequence: CDR1 LNHDA, CDR2 SQIVND (reference sequence).

The CDR3 here is CASSLLGQGYEQYF. Here the CDR3 DNA reads TGTGCCAGCAGCTTACTGGGACAGGGCTACGAGCAGTACTTC. V is TRBV7-9 and J is TRBJ2-7; 9 bases line up with TRBD1. Looked up from germline, CDR1 is SEHNR and CDR2 is FQNEAQ (reference sequence). The V and J ends lost 2 bases and 3 bases, in that order; junction bases with no gene match: 2. The CDR3 loop spans 14 amino acids.

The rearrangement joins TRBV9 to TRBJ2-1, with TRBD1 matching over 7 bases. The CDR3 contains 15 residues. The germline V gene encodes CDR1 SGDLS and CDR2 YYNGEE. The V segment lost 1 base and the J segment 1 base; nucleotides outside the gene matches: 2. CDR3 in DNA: TGTGCCAGCAGCGTAACAGGGGAGTCCTACAATGAGCAGTTCTTC. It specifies CASSVTGESYNEQFF.

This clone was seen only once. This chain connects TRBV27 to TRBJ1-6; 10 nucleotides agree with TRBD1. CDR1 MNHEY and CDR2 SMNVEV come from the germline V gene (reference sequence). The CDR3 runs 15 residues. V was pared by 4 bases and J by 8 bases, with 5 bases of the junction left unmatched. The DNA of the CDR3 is TGTGCCAGCAGTTCTGGGGACAGGGGCCATTCACCCCTCCACTTT. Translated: CASSSGDRGHSPLHF.

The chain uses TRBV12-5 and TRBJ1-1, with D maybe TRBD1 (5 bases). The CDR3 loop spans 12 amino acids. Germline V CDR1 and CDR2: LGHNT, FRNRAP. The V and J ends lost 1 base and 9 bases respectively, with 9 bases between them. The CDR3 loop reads CASGLETAQAFF. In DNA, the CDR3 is TGTGCTAGTGGTTTGGAGACAGCTCAAGCTTTCTTT.

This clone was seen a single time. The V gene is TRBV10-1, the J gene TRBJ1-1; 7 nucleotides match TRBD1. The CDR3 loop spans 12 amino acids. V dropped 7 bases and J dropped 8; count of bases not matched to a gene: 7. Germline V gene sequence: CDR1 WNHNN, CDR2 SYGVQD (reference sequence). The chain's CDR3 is CASTDRQGEAFF. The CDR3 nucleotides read TGCGCCAGCACCGATAGACAGGGCGAAGCTTTCTTT.

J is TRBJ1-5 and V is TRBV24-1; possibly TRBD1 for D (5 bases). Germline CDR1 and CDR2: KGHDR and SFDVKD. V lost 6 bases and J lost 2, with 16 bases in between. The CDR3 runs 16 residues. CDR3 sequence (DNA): TGTGCCACCAGTCCACCTGGGGGGATTGGCAATCAGCCCCAGCATTTT. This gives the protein CATSPPGGIGNQPQHF.

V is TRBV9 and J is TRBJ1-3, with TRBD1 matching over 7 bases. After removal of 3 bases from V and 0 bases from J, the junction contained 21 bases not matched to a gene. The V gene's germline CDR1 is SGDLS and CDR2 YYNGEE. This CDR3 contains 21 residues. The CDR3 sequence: CASSAPRTGDLKLTSGNTIYF. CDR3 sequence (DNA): TGTGCCAGCAGCGCCCCTCGGACAGGCGATCTTAAACTCACCTCTGGAAACACCATATATTTT. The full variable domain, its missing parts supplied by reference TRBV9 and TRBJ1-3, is DSGVTQTPKHLITATGQRVTLRCSPRSGDLSVYWYQQSLDQGLQFLIQYYNGEERAKGNILERFSAQQFPDLHSELNLSSLELGDSALYFCASSAPRTGDLKLTSGNTIYFGEGSWLTVV.

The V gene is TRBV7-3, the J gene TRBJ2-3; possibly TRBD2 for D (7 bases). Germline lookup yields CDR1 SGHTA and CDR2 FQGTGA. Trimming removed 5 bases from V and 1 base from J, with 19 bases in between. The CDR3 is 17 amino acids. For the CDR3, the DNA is TGTGCCAGCAGCCCGAGGGGGTCGGGGGGTCGCACAGATACGCAGTATTTT. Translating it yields CASSPRGSGGRTDTQYF.

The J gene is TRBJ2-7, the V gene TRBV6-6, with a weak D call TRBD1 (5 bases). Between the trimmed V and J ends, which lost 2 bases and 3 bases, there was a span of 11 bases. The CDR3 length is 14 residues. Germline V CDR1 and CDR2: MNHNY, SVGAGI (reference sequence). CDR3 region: CASSYSTGNYEQYF. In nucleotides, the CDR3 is TGTGCCAGCAGTTACAGCACAGGCAACTACGAGCAGTACTTC.